The 5 T cell receptor beta chains below come from one sample, sequenced in a study of beta chain features in type 1 diabetes. Reverse transcription of all isolated RNA meant that expressed TCRB transcripts were sequenced. Libraries were prepared by immunoSEQ multiplex PCR; TCRdb keeps only in-frame clonotypes and omits some of them. Altogether 850,000 to 900,000 clones are present, roughly 15% being singletons, with the ten largest covering about 0.02%. Sample: naive CD4+ T cells from blood. The source is a woman aged 18 to 35 in good health.

This clone was observed a few times. The rearrangement joins TRBV28 to TRBJ2-1, with D uncertain. V lost 7 bases, J lost 0 bases, and 7 bases lay in between. The CDR3 contains 13 residues. Germline lookup yields CDR1 MDHEN and CDR2 SYDVKM. The DNA for the CDR3 is TGTGCCAGCACCACGAGCTCCTACAATGAGCAGTTCTTC. Translating gives CASTTSSYNEQFF.

The gene calls are TRBV7-2 and TRBJ2-1; D perhaps matches TRBD2 (5 bases). V dropped 0 bases and J dropped 2 bases, with 8 bases sitting between them. The germline V gene encodes CDR1 SGHTA and CDR2 FQGNSA. CDR3 length: 15 residues. The CDR3 DNA follows: TGTGCCAGCAGCTTAGCAGCTAGCACCTACAATGAGCAGTTCTTC. Translated: CASSLAASTYNEQFF.

CDR3: CASSVGPQGRTEAFF. The CDR3 DNA follows: TGTGCCAGCAGCGTAGGCCCACAGGGTAGGACTGAAGCTTTCTTT. The gene calls are TRBV9 and TRBJ1-1; D is possibly TRBD1 (6 bases). The CDR3 covers 15 residues. The V gene lost 0 bases and the J gene lost 5 bases, with 14 bases spanning the gap. Per germline, CDR1 SGDLS and CDR2 YYNGEE.

This clone was observed a handful of times. The V call is TRBV7-2, the J call TRBJ1-1; D not resolved. The CDR3 totals 13 residues. Trimming took off 5 bases at V and 0 bases at J, with 7 bases between the two ends. Per germline, CDR1 SGHTA and CDR2 FQGNSA. CDR3 residues: CASSPSMNTEAFF. The CDR3 region has the DNA TGTGCCAGCAGCCCCAGTATGAACACTGAAGCTTTCTTT. Full variable domain (remainder filled in from reference TRBV7-2 and TRBJ1-1): GAGVSQSPSNKVTEKGKDVELRCDPISGHTALYWYRQSLGQGLEFLIYFQGNSAPDKSGLPSDRFSAERTGGSVSTLTIQRTQQEDSAVYLCASSPSMNTEAFFGQGTRLTVV.

The chain couples TRBV19 to TRBJ1-5; D remains unclear. Germline lookup yields CDR1 LNHDA and CDR2 SQIVND (reference sequence). The CDR3 length is 14 residues. With 10 bases removed from V and 3 bases from J, the gap between germline ends came to 16 bases. The CDR3 DNA follows: TGTGCCACCTTACCGGGCCAGTACAATCAGCCCCAGCATTTT. Translated: CATLPGQYNQPQHF.